These T cell receptor beta chains were read from a single sample in a study of T cell responses to AZD1222 COVID-19 vaccine. The data were produced by immunoSEQ multiplex PCR, yet TCRdb's version contains in-frame clones alone and is incomplete. The sample carries roughly 86,000 clones, around 85% recorded once. Specimen: peripheral blood, collected 28 days after the second AZD1222 dose. These receptors all come from an adult who received the AZD1222 COVID-19 vaccine. CDR3s include the opening cysteine and the closing phenylalanine or tryptophan. The D gene is left open where the match is weak. Not all rows give a size; the values are once, few, many and, for expanded clones, a class.

TRBJ2-3 | TRBV28 | NA | NA | CATGPASSDTQYF | TGTGCCACTGGGCCTGCTTCATCCGATACGCAGTATTTT
TRBJ2-7 | TRBV7-6 | NA | NA | CASTETVAAPYEQYF | TGTGCCAGCACCGAAACGGTAGCGGCCCCCTACGAGCAGTACTTC
TRBJ2-1 | TRBV7-2 | TRBD2 | NA | CASSVGPSGGNEQFF | TGTGCCAGCAGCGTAGGGCCTAGCGGAGGCAATGAGCAGTTCTTC
TRBJ2-7 | TRBV2 | TRBD1 | NA | CASSVDRGAEQYF | TGTGCCAGCAGTGTTGACAGGGGTGCCGAGCAGTACTTC
TRBJ2-7 | TRBV18 | TRBD1 | once | CASSQSGQGPSEQYF | TGTGCCAGCTCACAATCGGGACAGGGACCAAGCGAGCAGTACTTC
TRBJ1-2 | TRBV5-1 | NA | NA | CASSFVAGAHGYTF | TGCGCCAGCAGCTTCGTAGCCGGGGCTCATGGCTACACCTTC
TRBJ2-2 | TRBV6-6 | NA | NA | CASSAGQPRYGELFF | TGTGCCAGCAGTGCGGGCCAACCTCGGTACGGGGAGCTGTTTTTT
TRBJ2-7 | TRBV7-2 | NA | NA | CASSQMGSTYEQYF | TGTGCCAGCAGCCAGATGGGATCTACCTACGAGCAGTACTTC
TRBJ1-2 | TRBV7-2 | TRBD1 | NA | CASSVQGAGGYTF | TGTGCCAGCAGCGTACAGGGGGCTGGTGGCTACACCTTC
TRBJ2-3 | TRBV9 | NA | NA | CASSVDQDTQYF | TGTGCCAGCAGCGTAGACCAAGATACGCAGTATTTT
TRBJ1-2 | TRBV6-1 | NA | NA | CASSEGTAVYGYTF | TGTGCCAGCAGTGAAGGGACGGCGGTCTATGGCTACACCTTC
TRBJ1-5 | TRBV15 | TRBD1 | NA | CATSREWGQGINQPQHF | TGTGCCACCAGCAGAGAGTGGGGACAGGGGATCAATCAGCCCCAGCATTTT
TRBJ1-5 | TRBV5-6 | NA | NA | CASSLPGDDQPQHF | TGTGCCAGCAGCTTACCGGGCGACGATCAGCCCCAGCATTTT
TRBJ2-5 | TRBV10-3 | NA | NA | CAISEPYLGETQYF | TGTGCCATCAGTGAGCCCTATTTGGGGGAGACCCAGTACTTC
TRBJ1-5 | TRBV5-1 | NA | NA | CASAEGSPNQPQHF | TGCGCCAGCGCGGAAGGGTCTCCTAATCAGCCCCAGCATTTT
TRBJ1-2 | TRBV18 | NA | NA | CASSPRHGGENGYTF | TGTGCCAGCTCACCACGCCATGGAGGAGAGAATGGCTACACCTTC
TRBJ2-7 | TRBV29-1 | NA | NA | CSVQAASYEQYF | TGCAGCGTTCAGGCAGCCTCCTACGAGCAGTACTTC
TRBJ2-3 | TRBV19 | TRBD1 | NA | CASSIPGQVGDADTQYF | TGTGCCAGTAGTATACCCGGACAGGTTGGGGACGCAGATACGCAGTATTTT
TRBJ2-1 | TRBV6-1 | NA | NA | CASSPTETYNEQFF | TGTGCCAGCAGTCCCACTGAAACCTACAATGAGCAGTTCTTC
TRBJ2-2 | TRBV9 | NA | once | CASPSSGELFF | TGTGCCAGCCCAAGCTCCGGGGAGCTGTTTTTT
TRBJ1-2 | TRBV21-1 | NA | NA | CASSKAKGLGGYTF | TGTGCCAGCAGCAAAGCCAAGGGGCTCGGCGGCTACACCTTC
TRBJ2-3 | TRBV18 | NA | NA | CASSPYDAADTQYF | TGTGCCAGCTCACCATACGACGCAGCAGATACGCAGTATTTT